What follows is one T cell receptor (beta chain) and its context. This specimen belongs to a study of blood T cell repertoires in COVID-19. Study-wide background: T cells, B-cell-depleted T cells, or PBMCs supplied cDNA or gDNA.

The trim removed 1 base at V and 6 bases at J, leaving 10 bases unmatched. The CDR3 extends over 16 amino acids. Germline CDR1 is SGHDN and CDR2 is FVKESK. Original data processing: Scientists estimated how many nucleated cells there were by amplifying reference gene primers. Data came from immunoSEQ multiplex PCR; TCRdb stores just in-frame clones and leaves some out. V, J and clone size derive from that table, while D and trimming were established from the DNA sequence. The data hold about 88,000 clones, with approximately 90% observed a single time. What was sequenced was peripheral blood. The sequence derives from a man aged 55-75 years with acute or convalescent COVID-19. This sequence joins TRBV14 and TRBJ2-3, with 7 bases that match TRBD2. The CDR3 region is CASSQAGTITTDTQYF. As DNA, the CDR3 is TGTGCCAGCAGCCAAGCCGGGACTATTACAACCGATACGCAGTATTTT.